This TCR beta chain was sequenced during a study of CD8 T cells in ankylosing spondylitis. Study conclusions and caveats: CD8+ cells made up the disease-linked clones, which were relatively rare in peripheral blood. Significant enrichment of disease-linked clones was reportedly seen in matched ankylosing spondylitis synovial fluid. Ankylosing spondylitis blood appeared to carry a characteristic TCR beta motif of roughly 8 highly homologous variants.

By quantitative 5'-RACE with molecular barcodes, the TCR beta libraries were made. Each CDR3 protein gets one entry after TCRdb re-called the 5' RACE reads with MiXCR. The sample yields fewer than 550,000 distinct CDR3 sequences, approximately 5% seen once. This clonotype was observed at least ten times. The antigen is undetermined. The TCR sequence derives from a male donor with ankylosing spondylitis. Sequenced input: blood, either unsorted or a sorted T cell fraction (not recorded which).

CDR3 coding DNA: TGCAGCATTAGGAGAGAGACCCAGTACTTC. Amino acids: CSIRRETQYF. The V gene is TRBV29-1, the J gene TRBJ2-5; D ambiguous. Trimming shortened V by 8 bases and J by 4 bases, and 8 bases separated the two germline ends. Germline V gene sequence: CDR1 SQVTM, CDR2 ANQGSEA. The CDR3 length is 10 residues.